This T cell receptor beta chain emerged from a study of blood T cell repertoires in COVID-19. Per the original methods: Reference gene primer amplification in the assay estimated nucleated cell counts. The method was immunoSEQ multiplex PCR; TCRdb's version includes in-frame clones alone and lacks a portion of them. The V and J calls and clone size were taken over from that table, and D and trimming were inferred from the DNA. The table records approximately 180,000 clones, about 90% of them present only once. V shed 6 bases and J shed 1 base, with 9 bases lying between them. The germline gives CDR1 LNHNV, CDR2 YYDKDF (reference sequence). The CDR3 has 13 residues.

The sequence came from a human donor with acute COVID-19. The donor label of this sample is uncertain. The rearrangement joins TRBV15 to TRBJ2-5; TRBD1 is a possible D gene (5 bases). The sequenced material came from PBMCs or T cells enriched from blood (not recorded which). The CDR3 region is CATSQGPQETQYF. The CDR3, as DNA: TGTGCCACCAGTCAGGGTCCCCAAGAGACCCAGTACTTC.